This T cell receptor beta chain was recorded in a study of blood T cell repertoires in COVID-19. Study context: Acute-phase and convalescent COVID-19 samples originated in the United States, Italy and Spain. T cells, B-cell-depleted T cells, or PBMCs provided the cDNA or gDNA that served as material.

In the original processing: Using reference gene primer amplification, nucleated cell counts were estimated. The assay was immunoSEQ multiplex PCR, and TCRdb's table has in-frame clones only and misses some. That table gives V, J and clone size, and the DNA gave D and trimming. The repertoire holds roughly 230,000 clones, with 80% to 85% as singletons. Germline-derived CDR1 and CDR2 are MNHEY and SVGEGT. The CDR3 is made up of 11 amino acids. The ends were cut back, 5 bases at V and 9 bases at J, with 11 bases in the middle. Seattle's cohort entered during active infection and was followed longitudinally.

The gene calls are TRBV6-2 or TRBV6-3 and TRBJ2-7, with a possible D match to TRBD2 (6 bases). The source material was peripheral blood. This clonotype originated in a woman older than 75 with COVID-19, enrolled during active disease. The CDR3, as DNA: TGTGCCAGCAGTCGCCCCGGGGGGCAGTACTTC. Translated: CASSRPGGQYF.